A single sample is the source of the 3 T cell receptor beta chains below, sequenced in a study of blood T cell repertoires in COVID-19. Produced via immunoSEQ multiplex PCR; TCRdb's table is partial and in-frame only. The repertoire holds a few hundred thousand clones, about 90% seen once, with 0.6% in the top ten. Source material: PBMCs or T cells enriched from blood (not recorded which). These receptors originate from a man younger than 35 who had recovered from COVID-19.

This chain links TRBV11-3 with TRBJ1-4, with D tentatively TRBD1 (6 bases). Germline V gives CDR1 SGHNT, CDR2 YENEEA. CDR3 length equals 16 residues. Trimming took off 5 bases at V and 3 bases at J, with 16 bases between the two ends. This chain's CDR3 is CASSPWGTPSNEKLFF. In nucleotides, the CDR3 is TGTGCCAGCAGCCCCTGGGGGACACCATCTAATGAAAAACTGTTTTTT.

In this sample, this clone turned up a few times. The rearrangement joins TRBV19 to TRBJ2-2; tentatively, D is TRBD1 (6 bases). Germline V gives CDR1 LNHDA, CDR2 SQIVND (reference sequence). V lost 5 bases and J lost 4, with 17 bases in between. The CDR3 contains 16 residues. Here the CDR3 reads CASSPRGGDGTGELFF. CDR3 nucleotide sequence: TGTGCCAGTAGTCCCAGGGGTGGGGACGGCACCGGGGAGCTGTTTTTT. Based on the CDR3 plus reference TRBV19 and TRBJ2-2, the full variable domain is DGGITQSPKYLFRKEGQNVTLSCEQNLNHDAMYWYRQDPGQGLRLIYYSQIVNDFQKGDIAEGYSVSREKKESFPLTVTSAQKNPTAFYLCASSPRGGDGTGELFFGEGSRLTVL.

This clone was found once. The V and J genes are TRBV2 and TRBJ1-1; the D gene is possibly TRBD1 (6 bases). V lost 5 bases and J lost 4, with 17 bases in between. Germline loops: CDR1 SNHLY, CDR2 FYNNEI. CDR3 length: 15 residues. Written as DNA, the CDR3 is TGTGCCAGCAGTAGTCAGGGGAAGTTGGGCACTGAAGCTTTCTTT. This encodes CASSSQGKLGTEAFF.